Sequencing of this T cell receptor (beta chain) was carried out in a study of cytomegalovirus exposure and HLA in healthy donors. Concerning this clone itself: The target antigen is unknown.

CDR3 length: 15 amino acids. Germline loops: CDR1 LGHNA, CDR2 YSLEER. Trimming took 5 bases from V and 6 from J; bases not matched to a gene: 8. Study conclusions and caveats: Analyses of presence and absence presupposed an approximately uniform sequencing depth across donors. A later analysis appeared to link common viral pathogens to several of the most significant clusters. Using a false discovery rate of 0.05, a later analysis showed that 15,000 to 20,000 TCR beta sequences were associated with HLA alleles.

The PCR was carried out with 60 Vbeta primers and 13 Jbeta primers. Measured with immunoSEQ multiplex PCR; TCRdb has only the in-frame clones, and not every one. Here the sample spans around 120,000 clones, around 80% being singletons. The rearrangement uses TRBV4-3 and TRBJ2-1; 9 nucleotides agree with TRBD2. This clonotype was obtained from a woman in her 50s in good health and CMV-seronegative. The sample was PBMCs. The CDR3 DNA sequence: TGCGCCAGCAGCTCGCGGGAGGGAATCGGCAATGAGCAGTTCTTC. Protein product: CASSSREGIGNEQFF.